This TCR beta chain was recorded in a study of T cell responses to AZD1222 COVID-19 vaccine. The study, taken as a whole, reports: Repertoires were sampled only after the peak T cell response. Spike was spanned by vaccine-associated CD4 TCRs, with dominance at 160-218 and 743-854. In the spike-specific TCR repertoire, nearly half reportedly target unmutated variant regions.

Regarding this clone: Its antigen is currently unknown.

Produced via immunoSEQ multiplex PCR; TCRdb's table is partial and in-frame only. The sample has some 110,000 clones, about 82% seen once. Germline V gene lookup returns CDR1 MDHEN and CDR2 SYDVKM. V trimming: 3 bases; J trimming: 7 bases; junction bases outside the gene matches: 9. The CDR3 is 16 amino acids. Both about-4-week and about-12-week second-dose recipients were combined. The source material was peripheral blood, sampled 28 days after the second AZD1222 dose. The sequence was collected from an adult who received the AZD1222 COVID-19 vaccine. V is TRBV28 and J is TRBJ1-5; 10 bases map to TRBD1. CDR3 residues: CASSFEGQGNGQPQHF. CDR3 nucleotides: TGTGCCAGCAGTTTCGAGGGACAGGGGAACGGACAGCCCCAGCATTTT.